The 21 T cell receptor beta chains below all came from one sample that was sequenced in a study of neurological immune-mediated disorders. TCRdb independently ran MiXCR on the 5' RACE reads; one entry per CDR3 protein. This sample has roughly 62,000 distinct CDR3 sequences; around 4.8% occur once, and the top ten carry 3.4%. The material sequenced was PBMCs. The receptors were sampled from a woman in her forties or fifties with multiple sclerosis.

This clonotype came up many times. The V gene is TRBV5-1, the J gene TRBJ1-3; the match to TRBD1 covers 8 bases. The germline V gene encodes CDR1 SGHRS and CDR2 YFSETQ. With 0 bases clipped from V and 0 bases from J, the junction kept 8 bases outside the gene matches. The length of the CDR3 is 18 residues. The CDR3, as DNA: TGCGCCAGCAGCTTGGGGAGACAGGGGTATGACTCTGGAAACACCATATATTTT. Residues: CASSLGRQGYDSGNTIYF.

This clonotype was counted at least ten times. The V call is TRBV7-2, the J call TRBJ2-3, with unresolved D. The CDR3 length is 15 residues. The V and J ends lost 0 bases and 0 bases respectively, with 7 bases between them. Germline assignment: CDR1 SGHTA and CDR2 FQGNSA. The CDR3: CASSLAGTSTDTQYF. In DNA, the CDR3 is TGTGCCAGCAGCTTAGCGGGAACTAGCACAGATACGCAGTATTTT.

This clonotype occurred many times. The chain links TRBV7-2 to TRBJ2-3, with D tentatively TRBD2 (6 bases). This CDR3 contains 15 residues. Trimming shortened V by 1 base and J by 7 bases, and 15 bases separated the two germline ends. CDR1 SGHTA and CDR2 FQGNSA come from the germline V gene. CDR3 residues: CASSLVGGTGNTQYF. CDR3 sequence (DNA): TGTGCCAGCAGCTTAGTGGGCGGGACGGGCAATACGCAGTATTTT.

This clonotype was counted ten times or more. The chain links TRBV5-1 to TRBJ1-1, with no clear D. From germline, CDR1 is SGHRS and CDR2 YFSETQ. The CDR3 is 11 residues long. Trimming removed 0 bases at V and 11 bases at J, with 8 bases between. CDR3 region: CASSLASGAFF. In nucleotides, the CDR3 is TGCGCCAGCAGCTTGGCCTCGGGGGCTTTCTTT.

This clonotype was recorded a few times. The J gene is TRBJ1-2, the V gene TRBV5-1; tentative D call: TRBD1 (6 bases). Germline values: CDR1 SGHRS, CDR2 YFSETQ. V was shortened by 5 bases and J by 3 bases, with 11 bases between the two germline ends. CDR3 size: 13 residues. The CDR3 is CASSVRGDYGYTF. DNA for the CDR3: TGCGCCAGCAGTGTCAGGGGAGACTATGGCTACACCTTC.

This clonotype was recorded many times. The J gene is TRBJ1-1, the V gene TRBV20-1, with D hard to call. The germline CDR1 and CDR2 sequences are DFQATT and SNEGSKA (reference sequence). The germline V and J ends were trimmed by 2 bases and 1 base, with 8 bases remaining between them. The CDR3 totals 13 residues. The CDR3 spells CSARRNRNTEAFF. CDR3 DNA sequence: TGCAGTGCTAGAAGAAACAGGAACACTGAAGCTTTCTTT.

This chain uses TRBV7-3 with TRBJ2-1, with 11 bases identical to TRBD2. This CDR3 is 15 amino acids long. V lost 6 bases to trimming and J lost 5 bases; unmatched junction nucleotides: 6. Germline V CDR1 and CDR2: SGHTA, FQGTGA. CDR3 residues: CASSLTSGGHNEQFF. The CDR3 DNA is TGTGCCAGCAGTCTAACTAGCGGGGGCCACAATGAGCAGTTCTTC.

This clonotype was recorded many times. V usage is TRBV9 and J usage is TRBJ2-3; D unclear. CDR1 is SGDLS, CDR2 YYNGEE, per germline. Trimming cost V 4 bases and J 6 bases, with 15 bases left between them. The length of the CDR3 is 14 residues. The CDR3 DNA reads TGTGCCAGCAGCCCCAGGCAATCCGCGGATACGCAGTATTTT. Encoded protein: CASSPRQSADTQYF.

V usage is TRBV11-1 and J usage is TRBJ2-1; no clear D. Between the trimmed V and J ends, which lost 5 bases and 0 bases, there was a span of 8 bases. The CDR3 has 14 residues. In germline, CDR1 is SGHAT, CDR2 FQDESV (reference sequence). The CDR3 bases are TGTGCCAGCAGCCGTGAAGGCTCCTACAATGAGCAGTTCTTC. As protein: CASSREGSYNEQFF.

This clonotype was observed many times. The chain joins TRBV28 to TRBJ2-1; D remains ambiguous. Germline CDR1 and CDR2: MDHEN and SYDVKM. With 5 bases removed from V and 12 bases from J, the gap between germline ends came to 26 bases. The CDR3 has 16 amino acids. The CDR3 DNA is TGTGCCAGCAGTCCCTCGGGCCGATTACCCAACACGGTGCAGTTCTTC. Protein product: CASSPSGRLPNTVQFF.

The rearrangement links TRBV6-2 or TRBV6-3 to TRBJ1-2, with no clear D. Germline-derived CDR1 and CDR2 are MNHEY and SVGEGT. V was shortened by 2 bases and J by 6 bases, with 16 bases between the two germline ends. The CDR3 consists of 15 residues. The CDR3 DNA is TGTGCCAGCAGTTACGGCGGCAGCCGGAGGCATGGCTACACCTTC. This encodes CASSYGGSRRHGYTF.

The sample holds many counts of this clonotype. The rearrangement uses TRBV6-4 and TRBJ2-1; 9 nucleotides match TRBD2. Germline assignment: CDR1 MRHNA and CDR2 SNTAGT. V lost 4 bases and J lost 9; bases outside the gene matches: 4. The CDR3 contains 13 residues. Written as DNA, the CDR3 is TGTGCCAGCAGTGGGGAGACTAGCGGTGAGCAGTTCTTC. Translation gives CASSGETSGEQFF.

This clonotype was observed many times. CDR3 residues: CASSATGLGEYEQYV. The CDR3 DNA reads as TGTGCCAGCAGCGCTACAGGCTTGGGGGAATACGAGCAGTACGTC. The V and J genes are TRBV7-9 and TRBJ2-7; perhaps D is TRBD1 or TRBD2 (5 bases each). Germline V gene sequence: CDR1 SEHNR, CDR2 FQNEAQ (reference sequence). The ends were cut back, 5 bases at V and 4 bases at J, with 18 bases in the middle. The CDR3 has 15 amino acids.

This clonotype showed up many times. The CDR3 bases are TGTGCCAGCAGCCCCCGCCCATTGACGAGGATAGAGACCCAGTACTTC. Translating it yields CASSPRPLTRIETQYF. This sequence joins TRBV7-2 and TRBJ2-5; the D is unclear. From germline, CDR1 is SGHTA and CDR2 FQGNSA. The V end lost 5 bases, the J end lost 4 bases, and 20 bases lay between the germline ends. The CDR3 runs 16 residues.

In this sample, this clonotype turned up many times. The V and J genes are TRBV5-1 and TRBJ2-6; D possibly corresponds to TRBD2 (7 bases). The CDR3 covers 14 residues. V lost 6 bases and J 4 bases, leaving 11 bases between the germline ends. Germline CDR1 SGHRS, CDR2 YFSETQ. CDR3 in DNA: TGCGCCAGCACTGGGGGGGCGGGGGCCAACGTCCTGACTTTC. Translation: CASTGGAGANVLTF.

This clonotype has ten or more counts. The rearrangement links TRBV5-1 to TRBJ2-1; 8 nucleotides line up with TRBD1. Germline loops: CDR1 SGHRS, CDR2 YFSETQ. After removal of 0 bases from V and 15 bases from J, the junction contained 5 bases not matched to a gene. The CDR3 sequence is 12 residues long. The DNA of the CDR3 is TGCGCCAGCAGCTTGGAGGGACAGGTTTGGTTCTTC. This translates into CASSLEGQVWFF. Full variable domain (remainder filled in from reference TRBV5-1 and TRBJ2-1): KAGVTQTPRYLIKTRGQQVTLSCSPISGHRSVSWYQQTPGQGLQFLFEYFSETQRNKGNFPGRFSGRQFSNSRSEMNVSTLELGDSALYLCASSLEGQVWFFGPGTRLTVL.

This chain links TRBV7-2 with TRBJ2-5; 9 positions match TRBD1. The V and J ends lost 4 bases and 3 bases, in that order; junction bases with no gene match: 6. The CDR3 contains 15 residues. Germline CDR1 reads SGHTA; CDR2 reads FQGNSA. The CDR3 sequence: CASSSRDRAKETQYF. As DNA, the CDR3 is TGTGCCAGCAGCTCCCGGGACAGGGCTAAAGAGACCCAGTACTTC.

The sample holds a few counts of this clonotype. One end of the junction varies from germline; a read error may be responsible. The chain employs TRBV7-3 and TRBJ1-6, with D hard to call. The CDR3 contains 13 residues. The germline V gene encodes CDR1 SGHTA and CDR2 FQGTGA. The CDR3 region is CASSLEGGSPLNF. The DNA for the CDR3 is TGTGCCAGCAGCTTAGAGGGTGGGTCACCCCTCAACTTT.

Ten or more counts support this clonotype. The chain employs TRBV6-6 and TRBJ2-5, with 7 bases matching TRBD2. Per the germline V gene, CDR1 is MNHNY and CDR2 is SVGAGI (reference sequence). V gave up 2 bases and J gave up 4 bases; unmatched junction bases: 4. There are 14 residues in the CDR3. For the CDR3, the DNA is TGTGCCAGCAGTTACCGAGCGGGGATAGAGACCCAGTACTTC. Residues: CASSYRAGIETQYF.

In this sample, this clonotype turned up a few times. The rearrangement uses TRBV20-1 and TRBJ2-7; 7 nucleotides align to TRBD1. The CDR3 has 13 amino acids. Germline V gives CDR1 DFQATT, CDR2 SNEGSKA (reference sequence). The V and J ends lost 7 bases and 0 bases, in that order; junction bases with no gene match: 6. CDR3 coding DNA: TGCAGTGTGAACCGGGACAGCTCCTACGAGCAGTACTTC. Protein sequence: CSVNRDSSYEQYF.

This clonotype was found many times. The chain recombines TRBV5-1 with TRBJ1-1; 9 positions match TRBD1. The germline gives CDR1 SGHRS, CDR2 YFSETQ. This CDR3 is built from 14 residues. Trimming cost V 5 bases and J 8 bases; bases outside gene matches: 10. The CDR3 sequence: CASRRTGENAEAFF. The DNA of the CDR3 is TGCGCCAGCAGACGGACAGGGGAAAATGCAGAAGCTTTCTTT.